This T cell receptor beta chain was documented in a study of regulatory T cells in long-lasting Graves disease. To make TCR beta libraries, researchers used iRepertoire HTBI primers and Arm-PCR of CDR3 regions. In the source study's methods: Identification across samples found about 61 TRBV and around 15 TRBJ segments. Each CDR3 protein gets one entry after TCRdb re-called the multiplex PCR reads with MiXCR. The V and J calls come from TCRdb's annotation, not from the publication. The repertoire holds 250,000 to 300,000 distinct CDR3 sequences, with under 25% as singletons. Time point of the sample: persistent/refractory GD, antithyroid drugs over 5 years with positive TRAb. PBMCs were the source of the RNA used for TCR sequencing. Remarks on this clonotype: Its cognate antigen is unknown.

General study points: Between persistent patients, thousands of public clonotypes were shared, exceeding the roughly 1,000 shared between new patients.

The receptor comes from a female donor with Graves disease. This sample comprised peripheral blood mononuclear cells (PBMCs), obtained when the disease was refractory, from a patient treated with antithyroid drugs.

CDR3 residues: CASSLYLGQAREKLFF. The CDR3 nucleotides read TGTGCCAGCAGTTTATATCTTGGGCAGGCTAGGGAAAAACTGTTTTTT. This chain links TRBV28 with TRBJ1-4; D remains unclear. The CDR3 has 16 amino acids. The V end lost 1 base, the J end lost 8 bases, and 17 bases lay between the germline ends. Germline CDR1 is MDHEN and CDR2 is SYDVKM. Together with reference TRBV28 and TRBJ1-4, the CDR3 gives the full variable domain: DVKVTQSSRYLVKRTGEKVFLECVQDMDHENMFWYRQDPGLGLRLIYFSYDVKMKEKGDIPEGYSVSREKKERFSLILESASTNQTSMYLCASSLYLGQAREKLFFGSGTQLSVL.